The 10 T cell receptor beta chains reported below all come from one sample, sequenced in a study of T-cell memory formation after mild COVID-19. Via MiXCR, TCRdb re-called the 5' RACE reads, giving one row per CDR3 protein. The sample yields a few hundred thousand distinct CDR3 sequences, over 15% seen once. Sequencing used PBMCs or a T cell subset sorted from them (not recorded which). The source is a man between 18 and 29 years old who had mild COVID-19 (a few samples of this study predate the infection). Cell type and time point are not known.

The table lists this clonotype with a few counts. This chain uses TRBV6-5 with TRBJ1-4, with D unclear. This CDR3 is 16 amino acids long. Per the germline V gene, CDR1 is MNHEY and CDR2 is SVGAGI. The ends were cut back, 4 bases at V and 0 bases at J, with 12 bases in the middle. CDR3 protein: CASSFVSSATNEKLFF. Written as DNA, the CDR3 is TGTGCCAGCAGTTTTGTCTCATCTGCAACTAATGAAAAACTGTTTTTT.

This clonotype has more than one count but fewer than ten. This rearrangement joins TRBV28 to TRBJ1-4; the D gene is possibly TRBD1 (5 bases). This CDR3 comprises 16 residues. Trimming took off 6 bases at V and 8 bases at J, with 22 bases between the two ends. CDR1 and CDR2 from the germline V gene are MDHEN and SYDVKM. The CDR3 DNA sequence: TGTGCCAGCAGCTCCCAGGGAGGTGGGGGGGAAGAAAAACTGTTTTTT. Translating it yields CASSSQGGGGEEKLFF.

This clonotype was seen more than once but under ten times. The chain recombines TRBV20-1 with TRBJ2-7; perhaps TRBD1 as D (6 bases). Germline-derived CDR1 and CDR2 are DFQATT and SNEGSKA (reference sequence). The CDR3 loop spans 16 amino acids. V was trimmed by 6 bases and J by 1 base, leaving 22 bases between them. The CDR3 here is CSALGSPRGVSYEQYV. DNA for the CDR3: TGCAGTGCCCTAGGGAGTCCCAGGGGTGTATCCTACGAGCAGTACGTC.

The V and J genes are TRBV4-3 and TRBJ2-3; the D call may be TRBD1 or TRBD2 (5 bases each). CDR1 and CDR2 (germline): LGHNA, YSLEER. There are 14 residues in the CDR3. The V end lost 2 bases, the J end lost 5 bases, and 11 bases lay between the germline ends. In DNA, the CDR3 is TGCGCCAGCAGCCAACAGGAGAGGGGAGATACGCAGTATTTT. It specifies CASSQQERGDTQYF.

The CDR3 protein is CASSPRGKADTQYF. The CDR3 coding sequence is TGTGCCAGCAGCCCCAGGGGAAAGGCAGATACGCAGTATTTT. The chain links TRBV12-3 or TRBV12-4 to TRBJ2-3, with D possibly being TRBD1 (6 bases). The CDR3 consists of 14 residues. Trimming removed 6 bases from V and 4 bases from J, with 14 bases in between.

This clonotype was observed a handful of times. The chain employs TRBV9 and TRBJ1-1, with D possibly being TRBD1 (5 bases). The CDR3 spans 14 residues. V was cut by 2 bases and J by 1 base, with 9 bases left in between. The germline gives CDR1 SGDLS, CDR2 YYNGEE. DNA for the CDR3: TGTGCCAGCAGCGTTACAGGCCAGAACACTGAAGCTTTCTTT. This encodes CASSVTGQNTEAFF.

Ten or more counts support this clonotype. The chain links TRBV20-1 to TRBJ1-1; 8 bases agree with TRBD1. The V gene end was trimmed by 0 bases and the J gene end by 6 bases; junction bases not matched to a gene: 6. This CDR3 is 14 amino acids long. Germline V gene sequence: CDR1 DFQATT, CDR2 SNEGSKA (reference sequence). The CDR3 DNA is TGCAGTGCTAGAGAAAGGGGGACAGGAGCTGAAGCTTTCTTT. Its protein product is CSARERGTGAEAFF.

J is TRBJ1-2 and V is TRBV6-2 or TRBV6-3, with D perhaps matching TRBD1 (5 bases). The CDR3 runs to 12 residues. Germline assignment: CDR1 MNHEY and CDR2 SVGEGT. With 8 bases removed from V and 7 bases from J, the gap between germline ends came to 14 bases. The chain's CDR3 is CASGQSAGGYTF. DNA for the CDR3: TGTGCCAGCGGACAATCGGCGGGTGGCTACACCTTC.

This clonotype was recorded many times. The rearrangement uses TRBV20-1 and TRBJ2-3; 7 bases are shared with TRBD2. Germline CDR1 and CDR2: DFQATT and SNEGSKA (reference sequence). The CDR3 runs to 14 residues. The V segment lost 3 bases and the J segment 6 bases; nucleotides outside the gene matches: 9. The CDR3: CSASPGLFLDTQYF. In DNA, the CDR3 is TGCAGTGCTAGTCCGGGACTATTCTTGGATACGCAGTATTTT.

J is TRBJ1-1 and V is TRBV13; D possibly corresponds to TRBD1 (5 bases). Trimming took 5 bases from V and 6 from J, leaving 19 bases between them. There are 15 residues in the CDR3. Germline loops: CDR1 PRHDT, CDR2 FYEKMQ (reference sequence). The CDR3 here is CASSPSWTSLPEAFF. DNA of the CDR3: TGTGCCAGCAGCCCATCCTGGACATCGTTGCCTGAAGCTTTCTTT.